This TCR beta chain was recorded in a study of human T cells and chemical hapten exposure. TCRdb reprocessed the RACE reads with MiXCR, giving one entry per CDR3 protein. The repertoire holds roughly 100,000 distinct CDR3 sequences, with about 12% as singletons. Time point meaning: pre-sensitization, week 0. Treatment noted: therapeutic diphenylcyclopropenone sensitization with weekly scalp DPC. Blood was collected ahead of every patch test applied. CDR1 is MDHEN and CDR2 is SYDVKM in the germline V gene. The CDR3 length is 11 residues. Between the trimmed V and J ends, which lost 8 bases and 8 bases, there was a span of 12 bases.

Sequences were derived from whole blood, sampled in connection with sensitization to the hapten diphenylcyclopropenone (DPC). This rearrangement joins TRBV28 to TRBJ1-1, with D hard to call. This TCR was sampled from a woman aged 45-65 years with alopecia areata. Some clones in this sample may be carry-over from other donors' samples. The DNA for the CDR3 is TGTGCCAGCGCAGGCTTTAGCGAAGCTTTCTTT. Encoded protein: CASAGFSEAFF. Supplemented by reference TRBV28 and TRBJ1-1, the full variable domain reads DVKVTQSSRYLVKRTGEKVFLECVQDMDHENMFWYRQDPGLGLRLIYFSYDVKMKEKGDIPEGYSVSREKKERFSLILESASTNQTSMYLCASAGFSEAFFGQGTRLTVV.